What follows are 9 T cell receptor beta chains derived from one specimen sequenced in a study of T cell responses to AZD1222 COVID-19 vaccine (TCRdb year 2021). Reading the label with the study, this specimen's time point is: about 28 days (+/-7) after the second vaccine dose. Taken with the paper, the label for treatment or condition translates to: meningococcal conjugate vaccine given as trial control. The library came from the immunoSEQ multiplex PCR assay. TCRdb retrieved this table from immuneACCESS and kept in-frame rearrangements only. Not all clones are present; in checked studies, unresolved V genes account for under half, and no reason is known for the remainder. This sample gives about 100,000 clones in total; about 89% of them show up just once. Roughly 3.3% of the sample is in the top ten clones. The starting material was peripheral blood, obtained 28 days after the second dose of the MenACWY control vaccine. The receptors were gathered from an adult who received the MenACWY meningococcal vaccine as a control.

The chain is built from TRBV5-8 and TRBJ1-4; TRBD1 agrees at 8 bases. V shed 3 bases, J shed 4 bases, and the junction held 5 bases outside the gene matches. The CDR3 totals 15 residues. The germline V gene encodes CDR1 SGHTS and CDR2 YDEGEE. CDR3 in amino acids: CASSSGQGLNEKLFF. The CDR3 DNA reads TGTGCCAGCAGCTCAGGACAGGGCCTTAATGAAAAACTGTTTTTT.

V is TRBV24-1 and J is TRBJ2-7; possibly TRBD1 for D (6 bases). This CDR3 is built from 16 residues. Trimming took off 5 bases at V and 7 bases at J, with 23 bases between the two ends. Germline V gives CDR1 KGHDR, CDR2 SFDVKD. DNA of the CDR3: TGTGCCACCAGTGGTCGGGTAGGGACACCCACGGGGGAGCAGTACTTC. Its protein is CATSGRVGTPTGEQYF.

The chain employs TRBV4-2 and TRBJ1-6, with D unresolved. This CDR3 has 15 amino acids. Germline CDR1 and CDR2: LGHNA and YNFKEQ. Deletions cut 7 bases from V and 7 bases from J, with 17 bases between. CDR3: CASTFLFRGNSPLHF. CDR3 nucleotides: TGTGCCAGCACCTTCCTTTTTCGAGGCAATTCACCCCTCCACTTT.

DNA for the CDR3: TGTGCCAGCAGTGACTCCGGGACCCCCGAAGCTTTCTTT. Encoded protein: CASSDSGTPEAFF. The J gene is TRBJ1-1, the V gene TRBV6-4, with a possible D match to TRBD1 (5 bases). Trimming pared 0 bases from V and 8 bases from J, leaving 10 bases between. CDR1 and CDR2 (germline): MRHNA, SNTAGT. The CDR3 totals 13 residues.

The chain couples TRBV4-1 to TRBJ1-6, with a weak D call TRBD1 (5 bases). The V and J ends lost 3 bases and 6 bases respectively, with 12 bases between them. Germline V CDR1 and CDR2: MGHRA, YSYEKL. The length of the CDR3 is 15 residues. CDR3 amino acids: CASSQDNSINSPLHF. The CDR3 nucleotides read TGCGCCAGCAGCCAGGACAATTCCATTAATTCACCCCTCCACTTT.

The V and J genes are TRBV6-5 and TRBJ2-7, with 11 bases fitting TRBD1. V lost 7 bases to trimming and J lost 3 bases; unmatched junction nucleotides: 5. This CDR3 contains 14 residues. The germline gives CDR1 MNHEY, CDR2 SVGAGI. CDR3 loop: CASKRDRGGYEQYF. CDR3 nucleotide sequence: TGTGCCAGCAAGCGGGACAGGGGGGGCTACGAGCAGTACTTC.

The gene calls are TRBV2 and TRBJ2-2; 7 bases are shared with TRBD1. With V trimmed by 8 bases and J by 4 bases, 4 bases remained unmatched. CDR1 is SNHLY and CDR2 is FYNNEI in the germline V gene. The CDR3 has 13 residues. The CDR3 protein is CASRTGRTGELFF. The CDR3 DNA is TGTGCCAGCCGGACAGGACGCACCGGGGAGCTGTTTTTT.

The genes are TRBV10-3 and TRBJ2-1; possibly TRBD2 for D (6 bases). Trimming pared 11 bases from V and 6 bases from J, leaving 11 bases between. Per germline, CDR1 ENHRY and CDR2 SYGVKD. This CDR3 is built from 11 residues. In nucleotides, the CDR3 is TGTGCCTCCGGACTAACCAATGAGCAGTTCTTC. Protein product: CASGLTNEQFF.

This chain uses TRBV3-1 (or the pseudogene TRBV3-2) with TRBJ2-5, with D unresolved. This CDR3 spans 15 amino acids. Germline-derived CDR1 and CDR2 are LGHDT and YNNKEL (reference sequence). V was clipped by 0 bases and J by 4 bases, with 12 bases between them. As DNA, the CDR3 is TGTGCCAGCAGCCAAGATCCCCAGCTCCGAGAGACCCAGTACTTC. Translated, it gives CASSQDPQLRETQYF.